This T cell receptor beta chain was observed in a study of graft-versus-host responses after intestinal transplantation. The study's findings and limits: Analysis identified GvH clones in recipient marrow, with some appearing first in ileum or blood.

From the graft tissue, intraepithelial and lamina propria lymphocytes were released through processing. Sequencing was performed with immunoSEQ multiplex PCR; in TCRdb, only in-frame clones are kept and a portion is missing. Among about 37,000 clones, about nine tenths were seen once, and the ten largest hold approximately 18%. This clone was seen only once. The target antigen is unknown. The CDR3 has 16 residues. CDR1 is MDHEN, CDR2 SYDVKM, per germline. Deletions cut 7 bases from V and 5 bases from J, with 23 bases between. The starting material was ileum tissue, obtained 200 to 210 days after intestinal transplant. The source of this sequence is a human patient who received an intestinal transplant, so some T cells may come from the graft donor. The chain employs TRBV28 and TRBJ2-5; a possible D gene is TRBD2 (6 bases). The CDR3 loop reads CASTPPIPGEGETQYF. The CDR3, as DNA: TGTGCCAGCACCCCCCCTATTCCGGGAGAAGGTGAGACCCAGTACTTC.